The 19 T cell receptor beta chains given below trace back to one sample, sequenced in a study of T cell changes during pregnancy in multiple sclerosis. Generated by immunoSEQ multiplex PCR, the TCRdb table keeps only in-frame clones and is missing some. Here the sample spans some 120,000 clones, approximately 94% being singletons. This sample comprised peripheral blood, obtained before pregnancy. The receptors derive from a female donor with multiple sclerosis, enrolled in a pregnancy study.

This chain uses TRBV9 with TRBJ1-2; maybe TRBD1 (5 bases). Germline V gene lookup returns CDR1 SGDLS and CDR2 YYNGEE. The CDR3 sequence is 16 residues long. V lost 4 bases, J lost 8 bases, and 24 bases lay in between. The CDR3 reads CASSSRRSAGPQGYTF. DNA of the CDR3: TGTGCCAGCAGCTCAAGGAGATCGGCAGGGCCCCAGGGCTACACCTTC.

The V and J genes are TRBV9 and TRBJ2-5, with TRBD1 matching 7 bases. The CDR3 runs 15 residues. The V gene end was trimmed by 2 bases and the J gene end by 5 bases; junction bases not matched to a gene: 9. The germline CDR1 and CDR2 sequences are SGDLS and YYNGEE. CDR3 DNA sequence: TGTGCCAGCAGCGTGGAACAGGGGCTTTTCGAGACCCAGTACTTC. Its protein product is CASSVEQGLFETQYF.

The chain uses TRBV7-2 and TRBJ2-1, with a possible D match to TRBD2 (7 bases). This CDR3 is built from 15 residues. Germline-derived CDR1 and CDR2 are SGHTA and FQGNSA. V lost 3 bases, J lost 10 bases, and 19 bases lay in between. CDR3 protein: CASSLSRGGAREQFF. CDR3 DNA: TGTGCCAGCAGCTTGAGTAGAGGGGGGGCTCGGGAGCAGTTCTTC.

This rearrangement joins TRBV6-1 to TRBJ1-4, with D possibly being TRBD1 (5 bases). Per germline, CDR1 MNHNS and CDR2 SASEGT. The ends were cut back, 0 bases at V and 6 bases at J, with 11 bases in the middle. The CDR3 loop spans 15 amino acids. CDR3 in amino acids: CASSEARGWDEKLFF. The CDR3, as DNA: TGTGCCAGCAGTGAAGCAAGGGGATGGGATGAAAAACTGTTTTTT.

This clone has more than one count but fewer than ten. The J gene is TRBJ2-3, the V gene TRBV30; TRBD2 agrees at 9 bases. Germline assignment: CDR1 GTSNPN and CDR2 SVGIG (reference sequence). Trimming at V came to 3 bases and at J to 3 bases, leaving 10 bases not matched to a gene. This CDR3 has 16 amino acids. The CDR3 here is CAWRNGRGGITDTQYF. DNA of the CDR3: TGTGCCTGGAGGAACGGGCGGGGGGGCATAACAGATACGCAGTATTTT.

The chain employs TRBV19 and TRBJ1-2, with 9 bases matching TRBD1. The CDR3 runs to 14 residues. CDR1 is LNHDA and CDR2 is SQIVND in the germline V gene (reference sequence). The V gene end was trimmed by 8 bases and the J gene end by 8 bases; junction bases not matched to a gene: 12. CDR3 nucleotides: TGTGCCAGTGAGGGACAGGGTGGTTCTCAAGGCTACACCTTC. Its protein product is CASEGQGGSQGYTF.

The chain is built from TRBV4-1 and TRBJ2-1; a possible D gene is TRBD2 (6 bases). Germline CDR1 is MGHRA and CDR2 is YSYEKL. The CDR3 has 15 amino acids. V lost 0 bases to trimming and J lost 5 bases, with 11 bases between them. Written as DNA, the CDR3 is TGCGCCAGCAGCCAAGATCGCGGGGCTAACAATGAGCAGTTCTTC. This encodes CASSQDRGANNEQFF.

V gene TRBV10-1 combines with J gene TRBJ2-2; D gene ambiguous. Germline V lookup: CDR1 WNHNN, CDR2 SYGVQD (reference sequence). V lost 5 bases to trimming and J lost 1 base, with 8 bases between them. This CDR3 comprises 14 residues. This chain's CDR3 is CASSNNLNTGELFF. DNA for the CDR3: TGCGCCAGCAGTAATAATCTGAACACCGGGGAGCTGTTTTTT.

J is TRBJ2-7 and V is TRBV29-1, with 9 nucleotides matching TRBD2. After removal of 4 bases from V and 2 bases from J, the junction contained 3 bases not matched to a gene. CDR1 is SQVTM and CDR2 is ANQGSEA in the germline V gene. The CDR3 sequence is 13 residues long. In DNA, the CDR3 is TGCAGCGTTGGTGCTAGCGGGACCTACGAGCAGTACTTC. Its protein is CSVGASGTYEQYF.

This clone appeared a single time. This chain links TRBV7-2 with TRBJ2-7, with TRBD2 identical over 8 bases. With 1 base clipped from V and 3 bases from J, the junction kept 2 bases outside the gene matches. The V gene's germline CDR1 is SGHTA and CDR2 FQGNSA. This CDR3 spans 14 amino acids. The CDR3 sequence: CASSLELADYEQYF. The CDR3 nucleotides read TGTGCCAGCAGCTTAGAACTAGCGGACTACGAGCAGTACTTC. Full variable domain (missing parts from reference TRBV7-2 and TRBJ2-7): GAGVSQSPSNKVTEKGKDVELRCDPISGHTALYWYRQSLGQGLEFLIYFQGNSAPDKSGLPSDRFSAERTGGSVSTLTIQRTQQEDSAVYLCASSLELADYEQYFGPGTRLTVT.

The CDR3 nucleotides read TGTGCCAGCAGTGGGGGAGTGGTGGCCAAAAACATTCAGTACTTC. This gives the protein CASSGGVVAKNIQYF. V and J are TRBV2 and TRBJ2-4; D perhaps matches TRBD2 (5 bases). The CDR3 consists of 15 residues. Germline CDR1 is SNHLY and CDR2 is FYNNEI. Trimming shortened V by 4 bases and J by 1 base, and 11 bases separated the two germline ends. Drawing the rest from reference TRBV2 and TRBJ2-4, the complete variable domain is EPEVTQTPSHQVTQMGQEVILRCVPISNHLYFYWYRQILGQKVEFLVSFYNNEISEKSEIFDDQFSVERPDGSNFTLKIRSTKLEDSAMYFCASSGGVVAKNIQYFGAGTRLSVL.

This chain connects TRBV29-1 to TRBJ2-3; D gene unclear. V lost 7 bases and J 4 bases, leaving 9 bases between the germline ends. The CDR3 has 11 amino acids. Per the germline V gene, CDR1 is SQVTM and CDR2 is ANQGSEA. DNA of the CDR3: TGCAGCGCCGTGCCGGCAGATACGCAGTATTTT. Protein sequence: CSAVPADTQYF.

This chain uses TRBV9 with TRBJ2-2; weak D call: TRBD2 (6 bases). CDR3 length: 14 residues. Germline V gene data show CDR1 as SGDLS and CDR2 as YYNGEE. V lost 4 bases and J 5 bases, leaving 12 bases between the germline ends. The CDR3 DNA sequence: TGTGCCAGCAGCCCTGCGGCGGGGACCGGGGAGCTGTTTTTT. Residues: CASSPAAGTGELFF.

This clone was counted a single time. The rearrangement uses TRBV7-9 and TRBJ2-7; tentative D call: TRBD1 (6 bases). CDR3 length: 13 residues. Germline CDR1 and CDR2: SEHNR and FQNEAQ (reference sequence). Trimming stripped 3 bases from V and 3 bases from J, with 9 bases between. The CDR3 sequence is CASSFGQHYEQYF. In nucleotides, the CDR3 is TGTGCCAGCAGCTTCGGACAGCACTACGAGCAGTACTTC.

The chain combines TRBV2 with TRBJ2-7, with 7 bases that match TRBD2. V gave up 5 bases and J gave up 3 bases; unmatched junction bases: 4. The germline CDR1 and CDR2 sequences are SNHLY and FYNNEI. This CDR3 is built from 13 residues. For the CDR3, the DNA is TGTGCCAGCAGTAGTCGGGGGGACTACGAGCAGTACTTC. Translated, it gives CASSSRGDYEQYF. The full variable domain, with the rest looked up from reference TRBV2 and TRBJ2-7, is EPEVTQTPSHQVTQMGQEVILRCVPISNHLYFYWYRQILGQKVEFLVSFYNNEISEKSEIFDDQFSVERPDGSNFTLKIRSTKLEDSAMYFCASSSRGDYEQYFGPGTRLTVT.

This clone turned up a few times. The V and J genes are TRBV7-2 and TRBJ2-2; 10 nucleotides match TRBD2. CDR1 and CDR2 from the germline V gene are SGHTA and FQGNSA. Unmatched junction bases numbered 4, after V lost 5 bases and J lost 4 bases. There are 15 residues in the CDR3. The CDR3 here is CASSRGLAATGELFF. The CDR3 DNA follows: TGTGCCAGCAGCCGAGGACTAGCGGCCACCGGGGAGCTGTTTTTT. The full variable domain, completed using reference TRBV7-2 and TRBJ2-2, is GAGVSQSPSNKVTEKGKDVELRCDPISGHTALYWYRQSLGQGLEFLIYFQGNSAPDKSGLPSDRFSAERTGGSVSTLTIQRTQQEDSAVYLCASSRGLAATGELFFGEGSRLTVL.

This clone was detected only once. The chain links TRBV29-1 to TRBJ2-1, with 8 bases lining up with TRBD2. J lost 4 bases, V lost 1 base, and 6 bases had no gene match. This CDR3 region has 15 residues. From germline, CDR1 is SQVTM and CDR2 ANQGSEA. The CDR3 sequence: CSVEGWTGGYNEQFF. CDR3 bases: TGCAGCGTTGAAGGTTGGACGGGAGGGTACAATGAGCAGTTCTTC.

The rearrangement links TRBV27 to TRBJ2-1; the match to TRBD1 covers 7 bases. The CDR3 length is 14 residues. Losses at the gene ends were 4 bases for V and 10 bases for J; bases not matched to a gene: 10. The germline V gene has CDR1 MNHEY and CDR2 SMNVEV (reference sequence). DNA of the CDR3: TGTGCCAGCAGTTCTCCCATCAGGGGGAAAGAGCAGTTCTTC. This sequence encodes CASSSPIRGKEQFF.

CDR3 sequence: CASSPAGGATGNTIYF. CDR3 DNA sequence: TGTGCCAGCTCACCAGCAGGGGGCGCGACTGGAAACACCATATATTTT. The rearrangement links TRBV18 to TRBJ1-3; TRBD1 aligns across 8 bases. V dropped 2 bases and J dropped 2; count of bases not matched to a gene: 5. This CDR3 region has 16 residues. Germline V gene sequence: CDR1 KGHSH, CDR2 LQKENI. Drawing the rest from reference TRBV18 and TRBJ1-3, the complete variable domain is NAGVMQNPRHLVRRRGQEARLRCSPMKGHSHVYWYRQLPEEGLKFMVYLQKENIIDESGMPKERFSAEFPKEGPSILRIQQVVRGDSAAYFCASSPAGGATGNTIYFGEGSWLTVV.